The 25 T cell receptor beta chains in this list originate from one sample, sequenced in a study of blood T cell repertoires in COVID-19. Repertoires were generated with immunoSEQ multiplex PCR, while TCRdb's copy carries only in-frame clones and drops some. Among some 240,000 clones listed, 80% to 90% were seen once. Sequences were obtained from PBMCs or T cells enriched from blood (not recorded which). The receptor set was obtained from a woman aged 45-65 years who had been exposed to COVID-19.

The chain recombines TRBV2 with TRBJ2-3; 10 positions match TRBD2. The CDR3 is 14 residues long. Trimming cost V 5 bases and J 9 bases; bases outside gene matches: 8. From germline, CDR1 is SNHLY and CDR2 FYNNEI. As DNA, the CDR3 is TGTGCCAGCAGTCCCCATTTGGGACTAGCGACGCAGTATTTT. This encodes CASSPHLGLATQYF.

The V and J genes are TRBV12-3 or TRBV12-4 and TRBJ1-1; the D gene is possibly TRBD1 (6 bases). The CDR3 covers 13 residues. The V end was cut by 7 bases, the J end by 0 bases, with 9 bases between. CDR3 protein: CASKGTLNTEAFF. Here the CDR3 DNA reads TGTGCCAGCAAAGGGACACTGAACACTGAAGCTTTCTTT.

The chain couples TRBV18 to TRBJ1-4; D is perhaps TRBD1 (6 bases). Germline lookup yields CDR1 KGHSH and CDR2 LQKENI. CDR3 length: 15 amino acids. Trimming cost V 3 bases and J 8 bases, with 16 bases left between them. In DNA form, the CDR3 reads TGTGCCAGCTCACCTCCCGGGACACTAGGAGAAAAACTGTTTTTT. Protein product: CASSPPGTLGEKLFF.

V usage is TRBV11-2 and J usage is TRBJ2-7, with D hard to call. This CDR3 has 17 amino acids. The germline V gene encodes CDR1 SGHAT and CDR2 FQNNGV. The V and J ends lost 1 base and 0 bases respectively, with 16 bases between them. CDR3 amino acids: CASSLGSPLQDSYEQYF. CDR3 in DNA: TGTGCCAGCAGCTTAGGATCTCCTCTTCAGGACTCCTACGAGCAGTACTTC.

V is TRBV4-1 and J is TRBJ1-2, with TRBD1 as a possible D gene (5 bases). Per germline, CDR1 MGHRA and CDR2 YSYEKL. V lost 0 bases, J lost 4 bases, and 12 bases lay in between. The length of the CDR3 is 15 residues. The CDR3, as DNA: TGCGCCAGCAGCCAAGAACCTAGGGGTGGCTATGGCTACACCTTC. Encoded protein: CASSQEPRGGYGYTF.

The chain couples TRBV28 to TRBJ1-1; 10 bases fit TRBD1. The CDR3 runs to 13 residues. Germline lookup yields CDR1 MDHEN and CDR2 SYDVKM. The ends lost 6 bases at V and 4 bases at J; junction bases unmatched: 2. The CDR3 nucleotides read TGTGCCAGCAGGGGACAGGGGTCCACTGAAGCTTTCTTT. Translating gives CASRGQGSTEAFF.

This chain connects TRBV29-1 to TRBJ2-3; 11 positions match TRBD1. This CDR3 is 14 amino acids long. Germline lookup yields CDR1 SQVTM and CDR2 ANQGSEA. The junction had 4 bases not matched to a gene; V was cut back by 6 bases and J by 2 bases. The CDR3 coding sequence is TGCAGCGTCTTGGACAGGGGGCTCACAGATACGCAGTATTTT. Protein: CSVLDRGLTDTQYF.

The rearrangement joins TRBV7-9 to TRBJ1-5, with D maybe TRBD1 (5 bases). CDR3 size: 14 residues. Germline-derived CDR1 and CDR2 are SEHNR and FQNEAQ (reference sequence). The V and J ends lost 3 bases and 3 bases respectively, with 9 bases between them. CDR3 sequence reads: CASSFAGTNQPQHF. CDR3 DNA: TGTGCCAGCAGCTTTGCGGGGACCAATCAGCCCCAGCATTTT.

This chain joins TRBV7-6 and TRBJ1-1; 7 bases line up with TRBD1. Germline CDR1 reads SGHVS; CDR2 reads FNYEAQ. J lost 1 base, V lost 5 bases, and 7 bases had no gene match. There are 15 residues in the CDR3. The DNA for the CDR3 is TGTGCCAGCAGCCCCCGACAGGGCAAGAACACTGAAGCTTTCTTT. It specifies CASSPRQGKNTEAFF.

The chain's CDR3 is CSVGGQAYEQYF. The CDR3 DNA sequence: TGCAGCGTTGGGGGACAGGCCTACGAGCAGTACTTC. This chain connects TRBV29-1 to TRBJ2-7, with 8 bases identical to TRBD1. CDR1 is SQVTM and CDR2 is ANQGSEA in the germline V gene. V lost 4 bases, J lost 2 bases, and 1 base stayed unmatched. The CDR3 has 12 amino acids.

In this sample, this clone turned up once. The CDR3 protein is CATSDPGRSNEQFF. The CDR3 DNA follows: TGTGCCACCAGTGATCCAGGCCGCTCCAATGAGCAGTTCTTC. V usage is TRBV24-1 and J usage is TRBJ2-1; D uncertain. The germline V and J ends were trimmed by 3 bases and 6 bases, with 11 bases remaining between them. CDR1 KGHDR and CDR2 SFDVKD come from the germline V gene. The CDR3 consists of 14 residues.

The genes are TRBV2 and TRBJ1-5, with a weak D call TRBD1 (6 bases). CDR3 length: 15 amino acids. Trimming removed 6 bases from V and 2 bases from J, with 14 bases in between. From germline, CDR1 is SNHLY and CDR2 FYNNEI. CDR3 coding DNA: TGTGCCAGCAGAACAGGGAGGGATGGCAATCAGCCCCAGCATTTT. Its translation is CASRTGRDGNQPQHF.

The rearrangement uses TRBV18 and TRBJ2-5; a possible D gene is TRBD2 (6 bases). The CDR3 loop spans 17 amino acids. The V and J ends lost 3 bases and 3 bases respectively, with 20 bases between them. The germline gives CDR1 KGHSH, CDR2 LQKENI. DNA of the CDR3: TGTGCCAGCTCACCCCCGGAGGGAGCCTTCAGAGAAGAGACCCAGTACTTC. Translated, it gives CASSPPEGAFREETQYF.

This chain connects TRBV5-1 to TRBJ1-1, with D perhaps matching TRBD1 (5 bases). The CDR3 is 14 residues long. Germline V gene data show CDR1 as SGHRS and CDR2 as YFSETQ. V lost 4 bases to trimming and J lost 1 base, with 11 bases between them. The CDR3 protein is CASSPQDGNTEAFF. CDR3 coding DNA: TGCGCCAGCAGCCCACAGGACGGGAACACTGAAGCTTTCTTT.

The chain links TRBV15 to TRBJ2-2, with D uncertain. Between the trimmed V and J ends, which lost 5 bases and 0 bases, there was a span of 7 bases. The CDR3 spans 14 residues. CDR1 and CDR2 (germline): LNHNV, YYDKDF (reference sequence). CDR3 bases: TGTGCCACCAGCCCGCCGGCGAACACCGGGGAGCTGTTTTTT. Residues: CATSPPANTGELFF.

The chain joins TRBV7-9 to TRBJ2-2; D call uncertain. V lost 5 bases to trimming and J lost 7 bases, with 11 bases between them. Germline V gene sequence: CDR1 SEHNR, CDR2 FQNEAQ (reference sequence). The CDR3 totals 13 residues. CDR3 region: CASSAVSSGELFF. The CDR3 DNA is TGTGCCAGCAGCGCCGTTTCCAGCGGGGAGCTGTTTTTT.

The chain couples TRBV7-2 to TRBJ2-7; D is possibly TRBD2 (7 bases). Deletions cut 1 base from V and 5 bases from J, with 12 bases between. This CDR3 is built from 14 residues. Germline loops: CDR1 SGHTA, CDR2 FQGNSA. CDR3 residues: CASSLVGGADEQYF. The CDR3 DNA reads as TGTGCCAGCAGCTTAGTGGGGGGGGCTGACGAGCAGTACTTC.

CDR3 DNA sequence: TGTGCCAGCAGCCTAGGACAGGGGAGTGAGCCCCAGCATTTT. Protein product: CASSLGQGSEPQHF. The gene calls are TRBV5-6 and TRBJ1-5, with 9 bases that match TRBD1. Per germline, CDR1 SGHDT and CDR2 YYEEEE. The CDR3 runs 14 residues. V shed 4 bases, J shed 8 bases, and the junction held 7 bases outside the gene matches.

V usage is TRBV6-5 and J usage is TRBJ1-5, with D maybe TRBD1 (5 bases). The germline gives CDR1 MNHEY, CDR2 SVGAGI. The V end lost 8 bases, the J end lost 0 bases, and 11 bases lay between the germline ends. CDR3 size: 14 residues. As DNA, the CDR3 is TGTGCCAGCGGGGCAGATTTTAGCAATCAGCCCCAGCATTTT. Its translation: CASGADFSNQPQHF.

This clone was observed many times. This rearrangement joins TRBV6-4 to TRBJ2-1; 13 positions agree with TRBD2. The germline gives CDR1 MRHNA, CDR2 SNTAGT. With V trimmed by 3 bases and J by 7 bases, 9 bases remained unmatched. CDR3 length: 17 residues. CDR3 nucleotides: TGTGCCAGCAGTGATTCCTTCGGGACTAGCGGGGAGAATGAGCAGTTCTTC. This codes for CASSDSFGTSGENEQFF.

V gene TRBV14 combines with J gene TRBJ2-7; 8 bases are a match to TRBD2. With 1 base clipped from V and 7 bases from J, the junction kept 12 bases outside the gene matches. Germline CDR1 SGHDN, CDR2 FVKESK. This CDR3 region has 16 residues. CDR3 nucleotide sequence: TGTGCCAGCAGCCAAGTTTGGCTAGCGGGCCCGGGAGAGCAGTACTTC. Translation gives CASSQVWLAGPGEQYF.

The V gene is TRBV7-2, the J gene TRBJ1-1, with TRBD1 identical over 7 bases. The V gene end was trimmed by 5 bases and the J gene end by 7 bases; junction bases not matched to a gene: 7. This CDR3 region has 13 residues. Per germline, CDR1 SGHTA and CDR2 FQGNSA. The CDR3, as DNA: TGTGCCAGCAGCCGACAGGGAGGAGGTGAAGCTTTCTTT. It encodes CASSRQGGGEAFF. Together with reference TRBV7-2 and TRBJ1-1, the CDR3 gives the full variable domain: GAGVSQSPSNKVTEKGKDVELRCDPISGHTALYWYRQSLGQGLEFLIYFQGNSAPDKSGLPSDRFSAERTGGSVSTLTIQRTQQEDSAVYLCASSRQGGGEAFFGQGTRLTVV.

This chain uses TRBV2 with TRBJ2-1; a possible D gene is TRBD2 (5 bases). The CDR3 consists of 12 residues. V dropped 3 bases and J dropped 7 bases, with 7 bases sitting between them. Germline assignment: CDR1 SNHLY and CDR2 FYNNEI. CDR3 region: CASSERRNEQFF. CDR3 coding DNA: TGTGCCAGCAGTGAGAGGAGGAATGAGCAGTTCTTC.

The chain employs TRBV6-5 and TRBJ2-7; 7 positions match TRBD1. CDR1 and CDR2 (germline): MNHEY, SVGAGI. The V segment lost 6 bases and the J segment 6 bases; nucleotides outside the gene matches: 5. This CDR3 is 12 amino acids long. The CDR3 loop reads CASRQAGGEQYF. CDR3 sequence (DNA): TGTGCCAGCAGGCAGGCAGGGGGCGAGCAGTACTTC.

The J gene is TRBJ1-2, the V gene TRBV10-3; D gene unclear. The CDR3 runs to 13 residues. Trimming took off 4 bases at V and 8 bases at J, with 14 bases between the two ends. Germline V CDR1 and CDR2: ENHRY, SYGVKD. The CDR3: CAISGEEKRGYTF. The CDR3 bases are TGTGCCATCAGTGGCGAGGAAAAGCGAGGCTACACCTTC.